This TCR beta chain was sequenced for a study of T-cell memory formation after mild COVID-19. Study-wide points: That cross-reactive memory joined was suggested by some responding clones appearing in pre-infection memory.

After removal of 2 bases from V and 3 bases from J, the junction contained 6 bases not matched to a gene. The CDR3 has 15 amino acids. The germline V gene encodes CDR1 SGHRS and CDR2 YFSETQ. TCRdb redid the calling of the 5' RACE reads with MiXCR, one entry per CDR3 protein. Of 550,000 to 600,000 distinct CDR3 sequences listed, 20% to 25% are singletons. With respect to this clonotype: What it recognizes is unknown.

This sequence was found in an adult woman who had mild COVID-19 (a few samples of this study predate the infection). Cell type and time point are not known. The chain couples TRBV5-1 to TRBJ2-7; TRBD2 matches at 9 bases. Sequenced sample: PBMCs or a T cell subset sorted from them (not recorded which). Here the CDR3 reads CASSFGTSNHYEQYF. The CDR3 DNA follows: TGCGCCAGCAGCTTTGGGACTAGCAACCACTACGAGCAGTACTTC. Filled out from reference TRBV5-1 and TRBJ2-7, the complete variable domain reads KAGVTQTPRYLIKTRGQQVTLSCSPISGHRSVSWYQQTPGQGLQFLFEYFSETQRNKGNFPGRFSGRQFSNSRSEMNVSTLELGDSALYLCASSFGTSNHYEQYFGPGTRLTVT.